The source of this T cell receptor (beta chain) is a study of response to subunit inactivated influenza vaccine. This CDR3 has 16 residues. Germline loops: CDR1 SGHDN, CDR2 FVKESK. After removal of 1 base from V and 2 bases from J, the junction contained 7 bases not matched to a gene. Each CDR3 protein gets one entry after TCRdb re-called the RT-PCR reads with MiXCR. Among fewer than 600,000 distinct CDR3 sequences listed, less than 7.5% were seen once. The sample was PBMCs from blood, taken less than 25 months after vaccination. The chain is built from TRBV14 and TRBJ2-5; 7 nucleotides align to TRBD2. The TCR originated in a man aged 50 to 75 who received an inactivated influenza vaccine. The CDR3 DNA is TGTGCCAGCAGCCAAGGCTGGGGAGGGCAGCAAGAGACCCAGTACTTC. Its translation is CASSQGWGGQQETQYF.